This paragraph covers one TCR beta chain sequence. Antigen specificity is unknown. After removal of 2 bases from V and 14 bases from J, the junction contained 9 bases not matched to a gene. CDR3 length: 14 amino acids. Germline V lookup: CDR1 MNHEY, CDR2 SVGAGI. This sample is drawn from a study of T cell responses to AZD1222 COVID-19 vaccine. Study-wide points: Repertoire samples came only from after the peak T cell response. Among spike-specific TCRs, nearly half reportedly target unmutated variant regions. The sample set comprised mostly white British donors with more females, and clonal diversity was possibly underestimated. AZD1222 recipients seropositive at baseline numbered only 5 to 7.

The assay was immunoSEQ multiplex PCR, and TCRdb's table has in-frame clones only and misses some. The sample has tens of thousands of clones; roughly 90% are singletons. V is TRBV6-5 and J is TRBJ2-1; the match to TRBD1 covers 10 bases. This specimen consisted of peripheral blood, obtained on day 0 of AZD1222 vaccination. This clonotype was obtained from an adult in good health. The CDR3, as DNA: TGTGCCAGCAGTTACACACCGACAGGGGGCGGAAAGTTCTTC. Encoded protein: CASSYTPTGGGKFF.